The 31 T cell receptor beta chains given below trace back to one sample, sequenced in a study of blood T cell repertoires in COVID-19. The protocol was immunoSEQ multiplex PCR, while the TCRdb copy is restricted to in-frame clones and leaves out a portion. The data show about 69,000 clones, around three quarters seen once. Sequenced sample: peripheral blood. These receptors all come from a man in his fifties or sixties with acute or convalescent COVID-19.

The V gene is TRBV3-1 (or the pseudogene TRBV3-2), the J gene TRBJ1-5, with 10 bases matching TRBD1. The CDR3 is 18 amino acids. CDR1 and CDR2 (germline): LGHDT, YNNKEL (reference sequence). V dropped 1 base and J dropped 2; count of bases not matched to a gene: 8. CDR3 in DNA: TGTGCCAGCAGCCAAGTGGGACAGGGGCTCATAGGCAATCAGCCCCAGCATTTT. The encoded protein is CASSQVGQGLIGNQPQHF.

The V and J genes are TRBV4-3 and TRBJ1-4; TRBD1 is a possible D gene (6 bases). V dropped 0 bases and J dropped 7 bases, with 12 bases sitting between them. The CDR3 totals 15 residues. From germline, CDR1 is LGHNA and CDR2 YSLEER. CDR3 loop: CASSQDLPGAEKLFF. CDR3 bases: TGCGCCAGCAGCCAAGATTTGCCAGGGGCTGAAAAACTGTTTTTT.

The chain combines TRBV18 with TRBJ1-1; a weak D match, TRBD1 (6 bases). The CDR3 loop spans 13 amino acids. V was clipped by 4 bases and J by 5 bases, with 11 bases between them. Germline V CDR1 and CDR2: KGHSH, LQKENI. This CDR3 reads CASSLTGTTEAFF. The CDR3 DNA follows: TGTGCCAGCTCACTAACCGGGACAACTGAAGCTTTCTTT.

The CDR3 is CASSYPPGETQYF. The CDR3 DNA is TGTGCCAGCAGTTACCCCCCGGGGGAGACCCAGTACTTC. V and J are TRBV6-5 and TRBJ2-5, with a weak D call TRBD2 (5 bases). Germline lookup yields CDR1 MNHEY and CDR2 SVGAGI. V was cut by 2 bases and J by 5 bases, with 9 bases left in between. The CDR3 is 13 amino acids.

The CDR3 loop is CASSPPTSPSSNNEQFF. Written as DNA, the CDR3 is TGTGCCAGCTCACCACCGACTAGCCCTTCTTCCAACAATGAGCAGTTCTTC. The chain couples TRBV18 to TRBJ2-1; TRBD2 agrees at 7 bases. The germline V gene has CDR1 KGHSH and CDR2 LQKENI. Trimming took 0 bases from V and 5 from J; bases not matched to a gene: 10. This CDR3 has 17 residues.

CDR3: CATSNQRGSPYEQYF. DNA for the CDR3: TGTGCCACCAGCAACCAAAGGGGGTCGCCCTACGAGCAGTACTTC. The rearrangement links TRBV15 to TRBJ2-7; D is perhaps TRBD1 (6 bases). Trimming cost V 4 bases and J 2 bases, with 15 bases left between them. Germline V lookup: CDR1 LNHNV, CDR2 YYDKDF (reference sequence). The CDR3 sequence is 15 residues long.

This chain uses TRBV5-6 with TRBJ1-6; TRBD1 agrees at 7 bases. The CDR3 sequence is 17 residues long. Germline V gives CDR1 SGHDT, CDR2 YYEEEE. V trimming: 4 bases; J trimming: 0 bases; junction bases outside the gene matches: 7. CDR3 residues: CASSPYRGYSYNSPLHF. In nucleotides, the CDR3 is TGTGCCAGCAGCCCGTACAGGGGTTACTCCTATAATTCACCCCTCCACTTT.

The chain uses TRBV3-1 (or the pseudogene TRBV3-2) and TRBJ2-1; 12 bases line up with TRBD2. Germline-derived CDR1 and CDR2 are LGHDT and YNNKEL (reference sequence). This CDR3 contains 15 residues. With V trimmed by 6 bases and J by 6 bases, 6 bases remained unmatched. The CDR3 region has the DNA TGTGCCAGCAGTTGGACTAGCGGGGTTCCCAATGAGCAGTTCTTC. Its translation is CASSWTSGVPNEQFF.

This rearrangement joins TRBV5-1 to TRBJ2-1, with D possibly TRBD2 on 6 matching bases. This CDR3 contains 13 residues. V was pared by 3 bases and J by 7 bases, with 11 bases between. Looked up from germline, CDR1 is SGHRS and CDR2 is YFSETQ. DNA of the CDR3: TGCGCCAGCAGCTATGGCGGGGTTAATGAGCAGTTCTTC. This encodes CASSYGGVNEQFF.

Sample share makes this clone medium-sized. This chain joins TRBV7-9 and TRBJ1-2; no clear D. The V and J ends lost 6 bases and 0 bases respectively, with 11 bases between them. The CDR3 runs to 14 residues. Germline V CDR1 and CDR2: SEHNR, FQNEAQ (reference sequence). The chain's CDR3 is CASRDAVSNYGYTF. The CDR3 DNA sequence: TGTGCCAGCAGAGATGCAGTATCTAACTATGGCTACACCTTC. Variable domain in full (rest from reference TRBV7-9 and TRBJ1-2): DTGVSQNPRHKITKRGQNVTFRCDPISEHNRLYWYRQTLGQGPEFLTYFQNEAQLEKSRLLSDRFSAERPKGSFSTLEIQRTEQGDSAMYLCASRDAVSNYGYTFGSGTRLTVV.

The chain carries TRBV5-1 and TRBJ2-2, with D hard to call. The V end was cut by 2 bases, the J end by 4 bases, with 12 bases between. CDR1 SGHRS and CDR2 YFSETQ come from the germline V gene. This CDR3 is built from 15 residues. The CDR3 loop reads CASSLTGETTGELFF. Written as DNA, the CDR3 is TGCGCCAGCAGCTTAACCGGAGAGACCACCGGGGAGCTGTTTTTT.

The chain links TRBV4-3 to TRBJ2-3; 10 bases are shared with TRBD2. The germline gives CDR1 LGHNA, CDR2 YSLEER. V was pared by 0 bases and J by 8 bases, with 8 bases of the junction left unmatched. This CDR3 spans 16 amino acids. The CDR3 sequence is CASSQEPTKRGGTQYF. The CDR3 coding sequence is TGCGCCAGCAGCCAAGAGCCAACCAAGCGGGGGGGTACGCAGTATTTT.

The rearrangement links TRBV24-1 to TRBJ2-4; 8 bases are a match to TRBD2. The ends lost 5 bases at V and 2 bases at J; junction bases unmatched: 4. Germline loops: CDR1 KGHDR, CDR2 SFDVKD. This CDR3 is 15 amino acids long. CDR3 in amino acids: CATSVGGATKNIQYF. The CDR3 DNA follows: TGTGCCACCAGTGTCGGGGGGGCGACCAAAAACATTCAGTACTTC.

The V and J genes are TRBV5-4 and TRBJ2-7, with 7 positions matching TRBD2. Losses at the gene ends were 2 bases for V and 3 bases for J; bases not matched to a gene: 5. The CDR3 is 14 amino acids. Germline values: CDR1 SGHNT, CDR2 YYREEE (reference sequence). The CDR3 loop reads CASSLWSGNYEQYF. In DNA, the CDR3 is TGTGCCAGCAGCTTATGGAGCGGGAACTACGAGCAGTACTTC.

This clone was detected only a few times. This chain uses TRBV11-2 with TRBJ2-7, with TRBD2 matching 13 bases. Germline V gene data show CDR1 as SGHAT and CDR2 as FQNNGV. The CDR3 runs 18 residues. The trim removed 0 bases at V and 2 bases at J, leaving 7 bases unmatched. The CDR3 region is CASSLDRGLAGVPYEQYF. CDR3 bases: TGTGCCAGCAGCTTAGATCGCGGACTAGCGGGGGTCCCCTACGAGCAGTACTTC. Supplemented by reference TRBV11-2 and TRBJ2-7, the full variable domain reads EAGVAQSPRYKIIEKRQSVAFWCNPISGHATLYWYQQILGQGPKLLIQFQNNGVVDDSQLPKDRFSAERLKGVDSTLKIQPAKLEDSAVYLCASSLDRGLAGVPYEQYFGPGTRLTVT.

The V and J genes are TRBV5-4 and TRBJ1-6, with 7 bases matching TRBD1. CDR1 and CDR2 from the germline V gene are SGHNT and YYREEE (reference sequence). With V trimmed by 4 bases and J by 7 bases, 8 bases remained unmatched. The CDR3 is 15 residues long. The CDR3 DNA reads TGTGCCAGCAGCCGACCGGAGACAGGGAATTCACCCCTCCACTTT. Amino acids: CASSRPETGNSPLHF.

This rearrangement joins TRBV27 to TRBJ2-1; 7 bases agree with TRBD1. After removal of 1 base from V and 6 bases from J, the junction contained 6 bases not matched to a gene. Per germline, CDR1 MNHEY and CDR2 SMNVEV (reference sequence). This CDR3 region has 15 residues. The CDR3 sequence: CASSLWTGTVNEQFF. The CDR3 bases are TGTGCCAGCAGTTTATGGACCGGGACAGTCAATGAGCAGTTCTTC.

V usage is TRBV18 and J usage is TRBJ2-3, with a possible D match to TRBD1 (6 bases). The ends were cut back, 3 bases at V and 2 bases at J, with 6 bases in the middle. The CDR3 length is 13 residues. Per germline, CDR1 KGHSH and CDR2 LQKENI. CDR3 DNA: TGTGCCAGCTCACCGGGGGCCACAGATACGCAGTATTTT. Protein sequence: CASSPGATDTQYF.

The chain combines TRBV12-3 or TRBV12-4 with TRBJ1-2; D is undetermined. V was clipped by 7 bases and J by 4 bases, with 7 bases between them. The length of the CDR3 is 11 residues. The chain's CDR3 is CASTEGYGYTF. The CDR3 nucleotides are TGTGCCAGCACCGAGGGCTATGGCTACACCTTC.

This clone was observed a handful of times. The gene calls are TRBV13 and TRBJ2-2; a weak D match, TRBD1 (5 bases). The V and J ends lost 0 bases and 2 bases respectively, with 7 bases between them. Germline CDR1 reads PRHDT; CDR2 reads FYEKMQ (reference sequence). CDR3 size: 15 residues. The CDR3 protein is CASSLGTVNTGELFF. The CDR3 coding sequence is TGTGCCAGCAGCTTAGGGACAGTAAACACCGGGGAGCTGTTTTTT.

Regarding this clone: One junction end does not reproduce the germline sequence, and a read error may be involved. The rearrangement links TRBV29-1 to TRBJ1-4, with a weak D call TRBD1 (6 bases). CDR1 and CDR2 (germline): SQVTM, ANQGSEA. The CDR3 is made up of 12 amino acids. In nucleotides, the CDR3 is TGCAGCGTTGAAGGGCGCCGCAGGGGCCTCCTTTTT. Its protein product is CSVEGRRRGLLF.

The chain combines TRBV11-2 with TRBJ1-1; D call uncertain. The CDR3 has 13 amino acids. Deletions cut 5 bases from V and 1 base from J, with 8 bases between. The germline V gene has CDR1 SGHAT and CDR2 FQNNGV. The CDR3 sequence: CASSRHANTEAFF. Here the CDR3 DNA reads TGTGCCAGCAGCCGACATGCGAACACTGAAGCTTTCTTT.

This chain uses TRBV27 with TRBJ2-7, with 10 nucleotides matching TRBD2. The CDR3 contains 15 residues. Trimming took 7 bases from V and 6 from J; bases not matched to a gene: 12. Germline CDR1 and CDR2: MNHEY and SMNVEV (reference sequence). The CDR3 DNA sequence: TGTGCCAGCACCCCCCGGAGCGGGGGGGACATCGAGCAGTACTTC. The encoded protein is CASTPRSGGDIEQYF.

The table lists this clone with a few counts. The rearrangement links TRBV10-1 to TRBJ2-7; D ambiguous. V gave up 0 bases and J gave up 5 bases, with 14 bases separating them. Germline V CDR1 and CDR2: WNHNN, SYGVQD (reference sequence). There are 15 residues in the CDR3. The CDR3 DNA reads TGCGCCAGCAGTGAGTCTAGAGGTGCGATTGACGAGCAGTACTTC. Amino acid sequence: CASSESRGAIDEQYF.

The rearrangement links TRBV5-4 to TRBJ1-1, with 10 bases fitting TRBD1. Germline CDR1 SGHNT, CDR2 YYREEE (reference sequence). The junction had 11 bases not matched to a gene; V was cut back by 4 bases and J by 5 bases. CDR3 length: 16 residues. The DNA of the CDR3 is TGTGCCAGCAGCCTCCGGGACAGGGGACGAAGGACTGAAGCTTTCTTT. Its protein product is CASSLRDRGRRTEAFF.

The chain recombines TRBV2 with TRBJ1-1; D gene ambiguous. Germline V gene lookup returns CDR1 SNHLY and CDR2 FYNNEI. The length of the CDR3 is 12 residues. The V end was cut by 1 base, the J end by 4 bases, with 4 bases between. The CDR3 DNA sequence: TGTGCCAGCAGTGAAGAAGCCACTGAAGCTTTCTTT. Protein: CASSEEATEAFF.

The genes are TRBV27 and TRBJ1-2; 7 bases agree with TRBD1. Losses at the gene ends were 6 bases for V and 8 bases for J; bases not matched to a gene: 12. This CDR3 has 14 amino acids. Per germline, CDR1 MNHEY and CDR2 SMNVEV (reference sequence). CDR3 loop: CASRVTGSIRGYTF. DNA for the CDR3: TGTGCCAGCAGAGTGACAGGGTCAATCCGCGGCTACACCTTC.

The chain carries TRBV11-2 and TRBJ2-1; 10 bases agree with TRBD2. The junction had 3 bases not matched to a gene; V was cut back by 3 bases and J by 4 bases. The germline gives CDR1 SGHAT, CDR2 FQNNGV. There are 15 residues in the CDR3. This CDR3 reads CASSFLAGEYNEQFF. The CDR3 coding sequence is TGTGCCAGCAGCTTTCTAGCGGGGGAATACAATGAGCAGTTCTTC.

Details on this clone: Sequence at one end of the junction differs from germline and may be a read error. The V call is TRBV12-3 or TRBV12-4, the J call TRBJ2-3; 7 bases agree with TRBD1. CDR3 size: 11 residues. The CDR3 reads CASSADRRTHF. The CDR3 nucleotides are TGTGCCAGCAGTGCGGACAGGCGGACCCATTTT.

The chain recombines TRBV20-1 with TRBJ1-5; D uncertain. Germline loops: CDR1 DFQATT, CDR2 SNEGSKA (reference sequence). This CDR3 has 13 amino acids. V lost 3 bases and J lost 5, with 11 bases in between. Written as DNA, the CDR3 is TGCAGTGCTAGTTTAACAGTGGATCAGCCCCAGCATTTT. It encodes CSASLTVDQPQHF.

The J gene is TRBJ2-5, the V gene TRBV12-5, with D uncertain. CDR3 length: 13 residues. Trimming pared 5 bases from V and 4 bases from J, leaving 11 bases between. Germline V gene data show CDR1 as LGHNT and CDR2 as FRNRAP. The CDR3 DNA reads as TGTGCTAGTGGTCCGTCCCCCGGAGAGACCCAGTACTTC. It encodes CASGPSPGETQYF.